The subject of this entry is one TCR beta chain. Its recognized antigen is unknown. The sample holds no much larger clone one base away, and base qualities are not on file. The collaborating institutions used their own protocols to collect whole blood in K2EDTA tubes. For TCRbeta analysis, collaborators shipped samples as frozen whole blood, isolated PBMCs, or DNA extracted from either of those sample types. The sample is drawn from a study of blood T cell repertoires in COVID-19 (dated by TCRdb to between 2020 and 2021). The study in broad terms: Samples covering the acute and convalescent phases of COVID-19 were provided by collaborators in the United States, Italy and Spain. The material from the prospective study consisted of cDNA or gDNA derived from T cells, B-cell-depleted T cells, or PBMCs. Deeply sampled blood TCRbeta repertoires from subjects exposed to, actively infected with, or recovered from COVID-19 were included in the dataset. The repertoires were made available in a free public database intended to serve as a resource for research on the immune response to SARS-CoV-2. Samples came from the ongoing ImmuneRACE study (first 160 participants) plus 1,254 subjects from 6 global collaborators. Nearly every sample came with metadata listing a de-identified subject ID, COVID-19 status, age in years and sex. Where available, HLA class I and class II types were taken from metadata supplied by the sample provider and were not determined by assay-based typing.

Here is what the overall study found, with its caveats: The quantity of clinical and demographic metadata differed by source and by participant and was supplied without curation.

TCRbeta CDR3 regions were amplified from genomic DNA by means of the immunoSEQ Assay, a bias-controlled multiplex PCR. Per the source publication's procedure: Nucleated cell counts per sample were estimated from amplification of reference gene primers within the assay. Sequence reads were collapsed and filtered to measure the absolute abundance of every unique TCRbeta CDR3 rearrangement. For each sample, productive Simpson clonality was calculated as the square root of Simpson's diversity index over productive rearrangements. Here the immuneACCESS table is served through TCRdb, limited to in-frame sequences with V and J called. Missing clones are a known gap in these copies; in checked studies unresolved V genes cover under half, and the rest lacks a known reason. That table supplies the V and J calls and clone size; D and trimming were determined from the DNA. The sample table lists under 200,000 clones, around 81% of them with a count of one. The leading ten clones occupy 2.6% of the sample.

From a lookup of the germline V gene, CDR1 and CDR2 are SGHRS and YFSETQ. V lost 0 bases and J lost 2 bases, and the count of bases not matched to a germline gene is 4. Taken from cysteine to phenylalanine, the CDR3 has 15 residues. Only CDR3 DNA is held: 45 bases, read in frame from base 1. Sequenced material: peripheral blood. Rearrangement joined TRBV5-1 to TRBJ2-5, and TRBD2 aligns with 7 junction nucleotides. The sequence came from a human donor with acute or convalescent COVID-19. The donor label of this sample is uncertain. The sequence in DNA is TGCGCCAGCAGCTTGGTTCTAGCGGCTCAAGAGACCCAGTACTTC. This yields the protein CASSLVLAAQETQYF.